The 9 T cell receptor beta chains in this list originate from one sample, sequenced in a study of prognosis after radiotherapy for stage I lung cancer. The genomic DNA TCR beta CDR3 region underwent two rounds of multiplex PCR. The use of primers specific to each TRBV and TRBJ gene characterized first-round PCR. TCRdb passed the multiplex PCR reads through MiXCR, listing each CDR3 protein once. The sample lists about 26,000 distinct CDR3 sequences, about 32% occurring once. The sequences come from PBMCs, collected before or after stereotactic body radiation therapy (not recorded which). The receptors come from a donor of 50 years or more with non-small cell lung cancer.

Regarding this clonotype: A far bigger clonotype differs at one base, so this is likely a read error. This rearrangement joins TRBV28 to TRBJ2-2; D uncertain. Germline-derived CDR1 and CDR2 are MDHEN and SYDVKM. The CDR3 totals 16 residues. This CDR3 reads CASRKNRDANTVELFF. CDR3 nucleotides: TGTGCCAGCAGGAAGAATCGAGACGCGAACACCGTGGAGCTGTTTTTT.

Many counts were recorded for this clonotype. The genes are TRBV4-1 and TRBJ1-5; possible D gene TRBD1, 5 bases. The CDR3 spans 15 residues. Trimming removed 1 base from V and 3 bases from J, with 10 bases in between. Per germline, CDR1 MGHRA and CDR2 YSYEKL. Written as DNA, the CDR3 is TGCGCCAGCAGCCAAGGGACATTTCCCAATCAGCCCCAGCATTTT. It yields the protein CASSQGTFPNQPQHF.

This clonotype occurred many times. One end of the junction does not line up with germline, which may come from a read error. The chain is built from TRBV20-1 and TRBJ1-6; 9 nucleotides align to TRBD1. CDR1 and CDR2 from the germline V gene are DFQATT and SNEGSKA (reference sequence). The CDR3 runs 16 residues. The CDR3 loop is CSARGQGGILNSALHF. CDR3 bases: TGCAGTGCTAGAGGACAGGGGGGAATACTTAATTCAGCCCTCCACTTT.

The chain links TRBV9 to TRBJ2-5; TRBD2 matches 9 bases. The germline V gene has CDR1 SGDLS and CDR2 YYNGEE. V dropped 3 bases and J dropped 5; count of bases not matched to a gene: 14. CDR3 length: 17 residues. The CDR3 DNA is TGTGCCAGCAGCGAGGGGTCTAGCGGGGCGGGGGGGGAGACCCAGTACTTC. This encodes CASSEGSSGAGGETQYF.

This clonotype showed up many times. For the CDR3, the DNA is TGTGCCAGCAGCCTCAGACTAGCGGGAGCAGCCAATGAGCAGTTCTTC. It is translated as CASSLRLAGAANEQFF. The V call is TRBV14, the J call TRBJ2-1; 12 bases fit TRBD2. The CDR3 is 16 residues long. The ends lost 4 bases at V and 6 bases at J; junction bases unmatched: 7. Germline CDR1 SGHDN, CDR2 FVKESK.

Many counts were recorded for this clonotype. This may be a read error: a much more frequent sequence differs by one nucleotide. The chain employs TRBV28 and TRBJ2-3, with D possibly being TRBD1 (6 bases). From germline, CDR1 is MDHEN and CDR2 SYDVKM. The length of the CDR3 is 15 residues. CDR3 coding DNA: TGTACCAGCAAACAAGGGGGACACATCACAGATACGCAGTATTTT. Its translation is CTSKQGGHITDTQYF.

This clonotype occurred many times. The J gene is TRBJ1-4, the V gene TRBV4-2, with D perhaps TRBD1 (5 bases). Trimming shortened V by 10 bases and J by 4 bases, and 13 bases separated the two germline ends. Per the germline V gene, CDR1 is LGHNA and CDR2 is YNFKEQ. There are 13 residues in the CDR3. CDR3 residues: CATRRGGNEKLFF. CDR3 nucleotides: TGTGCCACTCGGAGGGGAGGTAATGAAAAACTGTTTTTT.

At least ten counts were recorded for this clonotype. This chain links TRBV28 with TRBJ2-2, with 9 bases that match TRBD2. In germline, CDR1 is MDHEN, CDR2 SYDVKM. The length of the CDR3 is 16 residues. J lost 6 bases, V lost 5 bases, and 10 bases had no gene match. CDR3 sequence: CASSPPRRGGAGELFF. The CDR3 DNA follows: TGTGCCAGCAGTCCCCCTCGGCGGGGGGGGGCCGGGGAGCTGTTTTTT.

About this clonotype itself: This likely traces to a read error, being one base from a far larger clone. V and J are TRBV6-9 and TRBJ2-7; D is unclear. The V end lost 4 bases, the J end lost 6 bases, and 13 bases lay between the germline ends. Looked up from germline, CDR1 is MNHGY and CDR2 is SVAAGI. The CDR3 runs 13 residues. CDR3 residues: CASSFRWPGEQYF. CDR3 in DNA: TGTGCCAGCAGTTTCAGGTGGCCTGGCGAGCAGTACTTC.